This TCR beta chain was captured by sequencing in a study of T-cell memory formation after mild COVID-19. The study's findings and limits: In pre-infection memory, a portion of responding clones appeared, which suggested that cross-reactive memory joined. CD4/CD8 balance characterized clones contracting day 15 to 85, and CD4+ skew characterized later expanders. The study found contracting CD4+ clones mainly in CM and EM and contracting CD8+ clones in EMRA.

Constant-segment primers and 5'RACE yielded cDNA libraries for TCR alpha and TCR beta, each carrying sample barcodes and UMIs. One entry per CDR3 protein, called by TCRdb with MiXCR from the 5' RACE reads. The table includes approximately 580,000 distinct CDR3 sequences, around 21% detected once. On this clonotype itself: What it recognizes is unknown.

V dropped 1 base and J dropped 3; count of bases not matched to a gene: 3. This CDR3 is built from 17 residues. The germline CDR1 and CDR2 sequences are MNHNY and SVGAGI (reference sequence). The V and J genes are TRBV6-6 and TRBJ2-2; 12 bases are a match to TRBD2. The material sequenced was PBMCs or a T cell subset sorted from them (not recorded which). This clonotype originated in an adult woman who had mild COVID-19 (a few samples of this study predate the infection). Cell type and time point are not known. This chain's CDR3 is CASSYLGLAGYTGELFF. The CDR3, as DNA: TGTGCCAGCAGTTACTTAGGACTAGCGGGATACACCGGGGAGCTGTTTTTT.